Listed below are T cell receptor beta chains from one sample, sequenced in a study of cytomegalovirus exposure and HLA in healthy donors. This table comes from immunoSEQ multiplex PCR, and its TCRdb copy is limited to in-frame clones, with some not included. The table shows just under 80,000 clones, with around 84% occurring only once. The sequenced sample was PBMCs. The receptors stem from a man aged 35-49 years in good health and CMV-seronegative. Each CDR3 is given without its conserved first and last residue. The D gene is left open where the match is weak.

TRBV9	TRBJ2-7	TRBD1	ASSAQDRASYEQY
TRBV10-3	TRBJ2-1	.	AISAGTPRNEQF
TRBV4-1	TRBJ2-7	TRBD2	ASSPGTSGLVSYEQY
TRBV30	TRBJ1-5	TRBD1	AWSSGQGNQPQH
TRBV10-3	TRBJ2-1	TRBD2	AISAIAGAYNEQF
TRBV6-1	TRBJ1-1	.	ASSSRGRTEAF
TRBV11-2	TRBJ2-2	TRBD1	ASSLDMDRGTGELF
TRBV7-6	TRBJ2-3	.	ASSLGGGGTDTQY
TRBV27	TRBJ2-1	.	ASKPLYLADNEQF
TRBV28	TRBJ1-3	.	ASSSQGPTGNTIY
TRBV30	TRBJ2-5	.	AWSSAPTLRQQSQETQY
TRBV15	TRBJ2-3	TRBD2	ATSRGLAGGTDTQY
TRBV10-3	TRBJ1-1	TRBD1	AISPTGLNTEAF
TRBV27	TRBJ2-2	TRBD1	ASSFSTGTDGELF
TRBV28	TRBJ2-7	TRBD2	ASSLVGLGLQPNYEQY
TRBV7-3	TRBJ2-3	.	ASSPSPRAPRDTQY
TRBV11-2	TRBJ2-1	.	ASSLDYGRAIEQF